This is a list of T cell receptor beta chains from one sample in a study of blood T cells in healthy people across ages. In TCRdb, the 5' RACE reads were re-called with MiXCR into one record per CDR3 protein. The sample records hundreds of thousands of distinct CDR3 sequences, 45% to 70% being singletons. Sequenced input: blood. The receptors originated from a man aged 35 to 55 in good health. The CDR3 runs from the conserved cysteine through the conserved F or W. Fields, in order: V gene, clone size, J gene, D gene, CDR3 DNA, CDR3 protein. The D gene is left open where the match is weak. Size is stated for part of the rows, as once, few or many counts, or as a class when the clone is expanded.

TRBV6-5,NA,TRBJ2-4,TRBD1,TGTGCCAGCAGTTACAGGGGGACAGGGAGCATTCAGTACTTC,CASSYRGTGSIQYF
TRBV3-1,NA,TRBJ2-5,NA,TGTGCCAGCAGCCAAGTTAGGGTGAGGGGAGAGACCCAGTACTTC,CASSQVRVRGETQYF
TRBV4-3,NA,TRBJ2-7,NA,TGCGCCAGCAGCCAAGAGGGAACAGCCAACGAGCAGTACTTC,CASSQEGTANEQYF
TRBV6-2/TRBV6-3,NA,TRBJ1-1,NA,TGTGCCAGCAGGCCTCCGGGGGTGAACACTGAAGCTTTCTTT,CASRPPGVNTEAFF
TRBV12-3/TRBV12-4,NA,TRBJ2-5,NA,TGTGCCAGCAGCACCTGGGGAGCGGTTCAAGAGACCCAGTACTTC,CASSTWGAVQETQYF
TRBV12-3/TRBV12-4,few,TRBJ2-7,NA,TGTGCCAGCAGTTTATCCCTCTTCCTATACGAGCAGTACTTC,CASSLSLFLYEQYF
TRBV5-1,once,TRBJ1-2,NA,TGCGCCAGCAGCCCCGACGGGGGGGTAAGCGACTATGGCTACACCTTC,CASSPDGGVSDYGYTF
TRBV5-6,NA,TRBJ2-7,TRBD2,TGTGCCAGCAGCCCAGCCGGTAGCGGGGGAGACTACGAGCAGTACTTC,CASSPAGSGGDYEQYF
TRBV20-1,few,TRBJ2-7,NA,TGCAGTGCTAGAGGAACGGAATACGAGCAGTACTTC,CSARGTEYEQYF
TRBV28,NA,TRBJ2-7,TRBD1,TGTGCCAGCGGGACAGGGACCACAAGCTCCTACGAGCAGTACTTC,CASGTGTTSSYEQYF
TRBV7-2,NA,TRBJ2-1,NA,TGTGCCAGCAGACGGGGCGGGCCCTCCTACAATGAGCAGTTCTTC,CASRRGGPSYNEQFF
TRBV20-1,NA,TRBJ1-4,TRBD1,TGCAGTGCTAGAGATCCCACAGGGGGCTTCCGGCGGGCTGAAAAACTGTTTTTT,CSARDPTGGFRRAEKLFF
TRBV7-3,once,TRBJ2-1,TRBD2,TGTGCCAGCAGTTGGACTAGCGGGAATAACGGTGAGCAGTTCTTC,CASSWTSGNNGEQFF
TRBV20-1,few,TRBJ2-1,TRBD2,TGCAGTGCCTCGGGAGGCGGGGGTGGATACAATGAGCAGTTCTTC,CSASGGGGGYNEQFF
TRBV5-1,once,TRBJ1-4,NA,TGCGCCATCCCGGACCGGGCCCCGAGAGGAAAACTGTTTTTT,CAIPDRAPRGKLFF
TRBV10-3,few,TRBJ1-2,NA,TGTGCCATCAGTGAGTCGAGTCAGGACAGTGGCTACACCTTC,CAISESSQDSGYTF
TRBV7-6,few,TRBJ2-5,NA,TGTGCCAGCAGCGTCCGGGGTGGCCAAGAGACCCAGTACTTC,CASSVRGGQETQYF
TRBV19,NA,TRBJ1-4,NA,TGTGCCAGTAGCTTTCTACAAGGGAAGACTAATGAAAAACTGTTTTTT,CASSFLQGKTNEKLFF
TRBV24-1,few,TRBJ2-3,TRBD2,TGTGCCACCAGTGATTCCTGGACTAGCGAACGCACAGATACGCAGTATTTT,CATSDSWTSERTDTQYF
TRBV27,NA,TRBJ2-7,NA,TGTGCCAGCAGTCCTTCTGGGGGCACCTACGAGCAGTACTTC,CASSPSGGTYEQYF
TRBV6-6,many,TRBJ2-3,TRBD1,TGTGCCAGCTCGCCGCGGACAGGAGGTACAGATACGCAGTATTTT,CASSPRTGGTDTQYF
TRBV27,few,TRBJ2-7,NA,TGTGCCAGCAGTTTACTCGGTTTCGGGGGCTCCTACAATGAGCAGTACTTC,CASSLLGFGGSYNEQYF
TRBV29-1,NA,TRBJ2-5,NA,TGCAGCGTTCGAAAAGGGACCTCGGGGGAGACCCAGTACTTC,CSVRKGTSGETQYF